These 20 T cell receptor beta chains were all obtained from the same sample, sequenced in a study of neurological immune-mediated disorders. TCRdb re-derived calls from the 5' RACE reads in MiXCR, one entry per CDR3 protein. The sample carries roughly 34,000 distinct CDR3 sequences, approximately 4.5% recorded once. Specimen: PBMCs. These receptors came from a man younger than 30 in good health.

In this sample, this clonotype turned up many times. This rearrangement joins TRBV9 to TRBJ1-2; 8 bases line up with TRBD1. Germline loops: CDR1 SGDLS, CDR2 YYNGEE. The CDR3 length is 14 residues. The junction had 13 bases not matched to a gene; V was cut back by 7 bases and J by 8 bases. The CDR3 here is CASSSGQGAGGYTF. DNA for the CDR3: TGTGCCAGCTCCTCGGGGCAGGGGGCGGGAGGCTACACCTTC.

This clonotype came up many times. In nucleotides, the CDR3 is TGCAGTCGTAGGATAGGCCCTGAAGCTTTCTTT. Protein product: CSRRIGPEAFF. V usage is TRBV20-1 and J usage is TRBJ1-1; no definite D call. The CDR3 consists of 11 residues. Trimming took off 8 bases at V and 6 bases at J, with 13 bases between the two ends. CDR1 is DFQATT, CDR2 SNEGSKA, per germline (reference sequence).

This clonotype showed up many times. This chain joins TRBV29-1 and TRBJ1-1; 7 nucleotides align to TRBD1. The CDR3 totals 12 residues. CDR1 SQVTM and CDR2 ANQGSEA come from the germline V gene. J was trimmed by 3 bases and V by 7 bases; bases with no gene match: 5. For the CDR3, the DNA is TGCAGCGCAGGGGGTTTTGACACTGAAGCTTTCTTT. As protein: CSAGGFDTEAFF.

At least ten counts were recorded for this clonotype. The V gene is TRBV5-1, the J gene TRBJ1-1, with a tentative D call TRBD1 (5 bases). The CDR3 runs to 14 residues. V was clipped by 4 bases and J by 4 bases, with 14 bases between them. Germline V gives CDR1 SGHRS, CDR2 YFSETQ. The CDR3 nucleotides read TGCGCCAGCAGCGCCTCACAGGACCTCACTGAAGCTTTCTTT. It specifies CASSASQDLTEAFF.

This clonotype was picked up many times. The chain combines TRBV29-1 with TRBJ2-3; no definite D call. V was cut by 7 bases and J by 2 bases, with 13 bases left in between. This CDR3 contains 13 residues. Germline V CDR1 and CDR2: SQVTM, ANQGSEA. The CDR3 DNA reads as TGCAGCGCTGGATTTGGACCCACAGATACGCAGTATTTT. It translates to CSAGFGPTDTQYF.

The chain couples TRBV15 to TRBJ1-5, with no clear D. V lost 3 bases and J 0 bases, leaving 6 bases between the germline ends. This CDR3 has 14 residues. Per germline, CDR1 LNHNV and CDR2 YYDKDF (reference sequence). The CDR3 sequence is CATSSLGSNQPQHF. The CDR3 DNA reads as TGTGCCACCAGCAGTTTGGGTAGCAATCAGCCCCAGCATTTT. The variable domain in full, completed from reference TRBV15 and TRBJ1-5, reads DAMVIQNPRYQVTQFGKPVTLSCSQTLNHNVMYWYQQKSSQAPKLLFHYYDKDFNNEADTPDNFQSRRPNTSFCFLDIRSPGLGDTAMYLCATSSLGSNQPQHFGDGTRLSIL.

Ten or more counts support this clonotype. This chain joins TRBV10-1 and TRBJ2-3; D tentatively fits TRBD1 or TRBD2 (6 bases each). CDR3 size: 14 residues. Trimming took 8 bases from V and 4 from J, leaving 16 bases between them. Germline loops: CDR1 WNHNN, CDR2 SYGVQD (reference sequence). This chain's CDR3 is CASSLQGGADTQYF. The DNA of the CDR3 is TGCGCCAGCTCGTTACAGGGAGGTGCAGATACGCAGTATTTT.

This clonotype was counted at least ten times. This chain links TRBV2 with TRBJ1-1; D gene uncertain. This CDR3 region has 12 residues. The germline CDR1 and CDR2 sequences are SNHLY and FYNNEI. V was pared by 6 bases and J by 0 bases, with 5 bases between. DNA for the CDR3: TGTGCCAGCAGGTTTATGAACACTGAAGCTTTCTTT. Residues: CASRFMNTEAFF.

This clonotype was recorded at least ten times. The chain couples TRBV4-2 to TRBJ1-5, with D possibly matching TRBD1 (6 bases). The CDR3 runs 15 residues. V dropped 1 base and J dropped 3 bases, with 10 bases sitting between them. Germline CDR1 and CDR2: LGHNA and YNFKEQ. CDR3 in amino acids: CASSQGTVNNQPQHF. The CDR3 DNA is TGTGCCAGCAGCCAAGGGACAGTTAACAATCAGCCCCAGCATTTT.

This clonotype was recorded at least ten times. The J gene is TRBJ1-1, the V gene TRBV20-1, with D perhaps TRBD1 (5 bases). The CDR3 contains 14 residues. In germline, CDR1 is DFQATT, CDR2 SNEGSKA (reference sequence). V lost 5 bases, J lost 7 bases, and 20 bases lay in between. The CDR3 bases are TGCAGTGCTCACCGACAGCCTACCACCGGTGAAGCTTTCTTT. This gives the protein CSAHRQPTTGEAFF.

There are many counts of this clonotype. The CDR3 DNA follows: TGTGCCAGCAGGCCCCCTAGGGGAGAGAATTCACCCCTCCACTTT. The encoded protein is CASRPPRGENSPLHF. V gene TRBV6-6 combines with J gene TRBJ1-6; TRBD1 might be the D (5 bases). Germline V gene sequence: CDR1 MNHNY, CDR2 SVGAGI (reference sequence). Deletions cut 6 bases from V and 7 bases from J, with 16 bases between. CDR3 length equals 15 residues.

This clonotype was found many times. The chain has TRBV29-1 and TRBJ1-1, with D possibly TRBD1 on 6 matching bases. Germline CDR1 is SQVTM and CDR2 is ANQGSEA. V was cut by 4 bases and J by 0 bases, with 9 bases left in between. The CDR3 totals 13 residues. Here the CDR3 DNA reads TGCAGCGTTGCAGGGGTACTGAACACTGAAGCTTTCTTT. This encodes CSVAGVLNTEAFF.

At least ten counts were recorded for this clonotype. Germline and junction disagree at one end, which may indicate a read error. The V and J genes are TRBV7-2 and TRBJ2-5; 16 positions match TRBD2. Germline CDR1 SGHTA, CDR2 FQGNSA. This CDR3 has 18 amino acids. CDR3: CASNLQGTSGGAWKTQYF. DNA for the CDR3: TGTGCCAGCAACTTACAGGGGACTAGCGGGGGGGCCTGGAAGACCCAGTACTTC.

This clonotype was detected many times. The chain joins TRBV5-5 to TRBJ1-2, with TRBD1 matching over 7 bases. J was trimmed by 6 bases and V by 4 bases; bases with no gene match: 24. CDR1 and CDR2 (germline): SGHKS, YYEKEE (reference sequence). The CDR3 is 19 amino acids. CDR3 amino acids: CASSKRIWDSYQIPDGYTF. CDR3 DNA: TGTGCCAGCAGCAAAAGAATATGGGACAGCTATCAAATACCGGATGGCTACACCTTC.

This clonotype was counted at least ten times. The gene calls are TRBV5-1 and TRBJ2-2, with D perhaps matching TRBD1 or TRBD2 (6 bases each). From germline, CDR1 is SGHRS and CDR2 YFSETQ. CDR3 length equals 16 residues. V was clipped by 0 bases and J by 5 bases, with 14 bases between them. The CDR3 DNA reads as TGCGCCAGCAGCTTGGACCCGGGGGCGGGGACCGGGGAGCTGTTTTTT. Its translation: CASSLDPGAGTGELFF.

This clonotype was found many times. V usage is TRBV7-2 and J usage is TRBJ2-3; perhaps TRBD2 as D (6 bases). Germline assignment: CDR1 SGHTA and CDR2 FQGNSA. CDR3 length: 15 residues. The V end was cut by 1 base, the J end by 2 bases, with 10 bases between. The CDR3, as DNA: TGTGCCAGCAGCTTAGGGGGGGTCTACACAGATACGCAGTATTTT. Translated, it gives CASSLGGVYTDTQYF.

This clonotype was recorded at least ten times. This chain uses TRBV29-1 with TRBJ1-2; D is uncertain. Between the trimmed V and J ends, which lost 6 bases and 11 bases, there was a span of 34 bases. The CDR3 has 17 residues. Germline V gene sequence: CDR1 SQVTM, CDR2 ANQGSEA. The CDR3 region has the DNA TGCAGCGTCACATACGTGTCTGAGAGCCACTCCTTCCCCCAATACACCTTC. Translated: CSVTYVSESHSFPQYTF.

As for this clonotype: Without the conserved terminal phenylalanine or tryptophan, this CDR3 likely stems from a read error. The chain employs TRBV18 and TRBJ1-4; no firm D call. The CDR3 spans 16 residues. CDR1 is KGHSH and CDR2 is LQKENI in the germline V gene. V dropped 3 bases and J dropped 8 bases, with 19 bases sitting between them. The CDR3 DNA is TGTGCCAGCTCACCCAGGACGTCGAGGGCGCGAGAAAAACTGTTTTGT. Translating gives CASSPRTSRAREKLFC.

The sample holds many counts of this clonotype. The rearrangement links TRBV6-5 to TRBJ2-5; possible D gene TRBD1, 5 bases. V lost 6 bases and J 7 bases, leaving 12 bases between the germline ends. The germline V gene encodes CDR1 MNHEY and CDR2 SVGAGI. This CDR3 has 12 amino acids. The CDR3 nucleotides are TGTGCCAGCAGGCAGGGAATGGGGACCCAGTACTTC. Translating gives CASRQGMGTQYF.

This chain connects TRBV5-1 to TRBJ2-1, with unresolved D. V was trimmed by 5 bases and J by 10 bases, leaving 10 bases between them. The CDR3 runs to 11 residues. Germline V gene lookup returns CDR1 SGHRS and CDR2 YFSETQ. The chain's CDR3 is CASRVIREQFF. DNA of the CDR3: TGCGCCAGCAGGGTCATACGGGAGCAGTTCTTC.